This T cell receptor (beta chain) was identified during a study of OX40 agonist ivuxolimab in advanced cancers. The assay was immunoSEQ multiplex PCR, and TCRdb's table has in-frame clones only and misses some. The repertoire includes 77,000 or so clones, 90% to 95% of them detected once, and roughly 21% sits in the top ten. Germline loops: CDR1 SGHTA, CDR2 FQGTGA. There are 14 residues in the CDR3. Between the trimmed V and J ends, which lost 1 base and 3 bases, there was a span of 9 bases. The clonotype was recovered from an adult with an advanced solid tumor such as melanoma, head and neck, liver or kidney cancer. Specimen: CD4+ or CD8+ T cells sorted from blood, collected in a trial of the OX40 agonist ivuxolimab. V is TRBV7-3 and J is TRBJ1-1; possibly TRBD1 for D (6 bases). The CDR3 loop reads CASSLNGGDTEAFF. DNA for the CDR3: TGTGCCAGCAGCTTAAACGGGGGCGACACTGAAGCTTTCTTT.